This T cell receptor (beta chain) was sequenced in a study of OX40 agonist ivuxolimab in advanced cancers. Concerning this clone itself: The antigen is undetermined.

It was autoimmune disease history or systemic immunosuppression that excluded patients. The CDR3 totals 15 residues. Germline CDR1 and CDR2: SNHLY and FYNNEI. The V end was cut by 4 bases, the J end by 1 base, with 12 bases between. Some clones are missing from TCRdb's copy, which holds only in-frame ones; the method was immunoSEQ multiplex PCR. The sample lists some 60,000 clones; approximately 90% were seen once. Study-wide results and limits: Expanded peripheral T cell antigen specificity was not determined.

The receptor was isolated from an adult with an advanced solid tumor such as melanoma, head and neck, liver or kidney cancer. The sequencing here drew on CD4+ or CD8+ T cells sorted from blood, taken in a trial of the OX40 agonist ivuxolimab. V gene TRBV2 combines with J gene TRBJ2-3; D possibly matches TRBD1 or TRBD2 (6 bases each). CDR3 loop: CASSVGGRGTDTQYF. Written as DNA, the CDR3 is TGTGCCAGCAGTGTTGGGGGGCGAGGCACAGATACGCAGTATTTT.